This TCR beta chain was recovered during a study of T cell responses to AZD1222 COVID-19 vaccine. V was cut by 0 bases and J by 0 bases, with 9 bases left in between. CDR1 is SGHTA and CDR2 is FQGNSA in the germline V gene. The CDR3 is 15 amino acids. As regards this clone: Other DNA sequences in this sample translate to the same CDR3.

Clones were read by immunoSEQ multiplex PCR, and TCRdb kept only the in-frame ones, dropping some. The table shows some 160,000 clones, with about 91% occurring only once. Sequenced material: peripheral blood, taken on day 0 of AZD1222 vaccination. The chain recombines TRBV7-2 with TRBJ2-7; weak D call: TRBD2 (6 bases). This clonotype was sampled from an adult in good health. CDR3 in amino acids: CASSLAGTSSYEQYF. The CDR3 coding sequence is TGTGCCAGCAGCTTAGCAGGGACTTCCTCCTACGAGCAGTACTTC. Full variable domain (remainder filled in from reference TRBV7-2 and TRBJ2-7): GAGVSQSPSNKVTEKGKDVELRCDPISGHTALYWYRQSLGQGLEFLIYFQGNSAPDKSGLPSDRFSAERTGGSVSTLTIQRTQQEDSAVYLCASSLAGTSSYEQYFGPGTRLTVT.